One and the same sample provided the 4 T cell receptor beta chains below, sequenced in a study of cytomegalovirus exposure and HLA in healthy donors. Clones were read by immunoSEQ multiplex PCR, and TCRdb kept only the in-frame ones, dropping some. This table has 200,000 to 300,000 clones, 70% to 90% appearing once. The sequencing sample was made of PBMCs. The receptor set was obtained from a woman between 25 and 40 years old in good health and CMV-seropositive.

V gene TRBV29-1 combines with J gene TRBJ2-2; D gene ambiguous. The V gene lost 1 base and the J gene lost 0 bases, with 9 bases spanning the gap. This CDR3 is built from 15 residues. Germline loops: CDR1 SQVTM, CDR2 ANQGSEA. The CDR3 nucleotides read TGCAGCGTTGAAGGGCTAGAGGCGAACACCGGGGAGCTGTTTTTT. It encodes CSVEGLEANTGELFF.

About this clone itself: Other DNA sequences within the sample encode an identical CDR3. The chain couples TRBV4-1 to TRBJ2-1; 12 nucleotides align to TRBD2. This CDR3 spans 15 amino acids. Germline values: CDR1 MGHRA, CDR2 YSYEKL. J gave up 6 bases and V 4 bases, and 4 bases lay outside the gene matches. CDR3 nucleotide sequence: TGCGCCAGCAGCCGTCTAGCGGGAGGGGGCAATGAGCAGTTCTTC. Translated: CASSRLAGGGNEQFF.

This clone has only one observation. The genes are TRBV28 and TRBJ2-1; TRBD2 might be the D (5 bases). V was clipped by 4 bases and J by 13 bases, with 17 bases between them. The CDR3 has 13 amino acids. Germline-derived CDR1 and CDR2 are MDHEN and SYDVKM. The CDR3, as DNA: TGTGCCAGCAGTTACCCCGGACTCAAGGGTCAGTTCTTC. It is translated as CASSYPGLKGQFF.

The chain has TRBV12-5 and TRBJ2-6; TRBD2 might be the D (5 bases). Germline V gene lookup returns CDR1 LGHNT and CDR2 FRNRAP. The length of the CDR3 is 15 residues. Trimming removed 4 bases at V and 2 bases at J, with 9 bases between. CDR3 sequence (DNA): TGTGCTAGTGGTTCGGACGGGGCTGGGGCCAACGTCCTGACTTTC. Translating it yields CASGSDGAGANVLTF. Variable domain in full (rest from reference TRBV12-5 and TRBJ2-6): DARVTQTPRHKVTEMGQEVTMRCQPILGHNTVFWYRQTMMQGLELLAYFRNRAPLDDSGMPKDRFSAEMPDATLATLKIQPSEPRDSAVYFCASGSDGAGANVLTFGAGSRLTVL.